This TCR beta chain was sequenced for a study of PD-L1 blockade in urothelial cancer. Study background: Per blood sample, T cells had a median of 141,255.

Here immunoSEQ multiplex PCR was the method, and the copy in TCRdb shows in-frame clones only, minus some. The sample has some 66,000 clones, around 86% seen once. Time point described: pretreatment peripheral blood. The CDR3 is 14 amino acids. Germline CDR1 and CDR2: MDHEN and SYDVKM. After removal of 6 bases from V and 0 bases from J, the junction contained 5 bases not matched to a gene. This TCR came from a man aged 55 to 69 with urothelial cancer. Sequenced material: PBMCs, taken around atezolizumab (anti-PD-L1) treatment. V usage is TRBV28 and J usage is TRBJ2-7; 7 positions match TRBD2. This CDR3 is CASRAGGISYEQYF. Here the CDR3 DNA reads TGTGCCAGCAGGGCCGGGGGGATCTCCTACGAGCAGTACTTC.